This entry concerns a single T cell receptor beta chain. Its antigen is unknown. Base qualities are not at hand, and no much larger clone is one base apart. This entry is derived from a study of CD8 T cells in Susac syndrome (dated by TCRdb to about 2019). About the study as a whole: Whether CD8+ T cell activation and differentiation in Susac syndrome was antigen driven was tested using repertoire sequencing.

RNA was extracted with the RNeasy kit and 0.5 to 1 ug was reverse transcribed using random hexamers. The immunoSEQ multiplex PCR assay, covering 54 Vbeta and 13 Jbeta segments, was used to amplify TCR beta CDR3 regions. To correct PCR amplification bias, a synthetic template baseline was used for both primer optimization and computational correction. Turning to the authors' computational methods: Reads were annotated to V, D and J genes per IMGT and analyzed with immunoSEQ Analyzer, keeping only productive sequences. Clonality was calculated as one minus the Shannon entropy normalized by log2 of the number of productive unique sequences. For each patient and control, public and private clones were evaluated among the 100 most prevalent clones. A clone was defined as Susac-specific if it was absent from the healthy and MS cohorts, from about 1,100 published viral clones and from other ImmuneACCESS disease sequences. TCRdb's own reprocessing of the public reads used fastp at Q25 and MiXCR and kept productive beta chains. CDR3 protein duplicates are merged, each entry listing the most common genes and DNA. TCRdb, not the original authors, processed these V and J calls. This sample comprises about 130,000 distinct CDR3 sequences, 90% to 95% of them detected only once. More than 0.09% of the sample goes to the ten largest clones.

V was cut back by 2 bases and J by 1 base, leaving a gap of 11 bases between them. The CDR3 starts with the cysteine, ends with the phenylalanine, and has 15 residues. CDR3 DNA is the only sequence kept; it has 45 bases, read in frame from the first base. In the germline V gene (reference sequence), CDR1 corresponds to SEHNR and CDR2 to FQNEAQ. High-throughput TCR beta sequencing profiled peripheral blood CD8+ and CD4+ T cells from healthy donors, Susac syndrome patients and multiple sclerosis patients. Healthy donors were included as age- and sex-matched controls. Bulk CD8+ and CD4+ T cells were purified magnetically by negative isolation, whereas CD8+ TEMRA cells were enriched by FACS. Blood was collected in EDTA tubes and processed within 24 hours, with PBMCs isolated through density gradient centrifugation. PBMCs destined for TCR sequencing were cryopreserved in liquid nitrogen and later thawed in a 37 °C water bath. A purity of at least 90% was achieved for sorted or isolated CD4+, CD8+ and CD8+ TEMRA cells.

What the research found in general, with its limitations: The number of individuals in the TCR sequencing and HLA analysis was recognized as being relatively small.

The chain is assembled from TRBV7-9 and TRBJ1-2, with the D gene not confidently named. Sequencing input: CD4+ T cells from PBMCs. The receptor was derived from a human donor in good health. The CDR3 reads as follows: CASSLLVALNYGYTF. The DNA is as follows: TGTGCCAGCAGCTTATTGGTTGCGCTTAACTATGGCTACACCTTC.